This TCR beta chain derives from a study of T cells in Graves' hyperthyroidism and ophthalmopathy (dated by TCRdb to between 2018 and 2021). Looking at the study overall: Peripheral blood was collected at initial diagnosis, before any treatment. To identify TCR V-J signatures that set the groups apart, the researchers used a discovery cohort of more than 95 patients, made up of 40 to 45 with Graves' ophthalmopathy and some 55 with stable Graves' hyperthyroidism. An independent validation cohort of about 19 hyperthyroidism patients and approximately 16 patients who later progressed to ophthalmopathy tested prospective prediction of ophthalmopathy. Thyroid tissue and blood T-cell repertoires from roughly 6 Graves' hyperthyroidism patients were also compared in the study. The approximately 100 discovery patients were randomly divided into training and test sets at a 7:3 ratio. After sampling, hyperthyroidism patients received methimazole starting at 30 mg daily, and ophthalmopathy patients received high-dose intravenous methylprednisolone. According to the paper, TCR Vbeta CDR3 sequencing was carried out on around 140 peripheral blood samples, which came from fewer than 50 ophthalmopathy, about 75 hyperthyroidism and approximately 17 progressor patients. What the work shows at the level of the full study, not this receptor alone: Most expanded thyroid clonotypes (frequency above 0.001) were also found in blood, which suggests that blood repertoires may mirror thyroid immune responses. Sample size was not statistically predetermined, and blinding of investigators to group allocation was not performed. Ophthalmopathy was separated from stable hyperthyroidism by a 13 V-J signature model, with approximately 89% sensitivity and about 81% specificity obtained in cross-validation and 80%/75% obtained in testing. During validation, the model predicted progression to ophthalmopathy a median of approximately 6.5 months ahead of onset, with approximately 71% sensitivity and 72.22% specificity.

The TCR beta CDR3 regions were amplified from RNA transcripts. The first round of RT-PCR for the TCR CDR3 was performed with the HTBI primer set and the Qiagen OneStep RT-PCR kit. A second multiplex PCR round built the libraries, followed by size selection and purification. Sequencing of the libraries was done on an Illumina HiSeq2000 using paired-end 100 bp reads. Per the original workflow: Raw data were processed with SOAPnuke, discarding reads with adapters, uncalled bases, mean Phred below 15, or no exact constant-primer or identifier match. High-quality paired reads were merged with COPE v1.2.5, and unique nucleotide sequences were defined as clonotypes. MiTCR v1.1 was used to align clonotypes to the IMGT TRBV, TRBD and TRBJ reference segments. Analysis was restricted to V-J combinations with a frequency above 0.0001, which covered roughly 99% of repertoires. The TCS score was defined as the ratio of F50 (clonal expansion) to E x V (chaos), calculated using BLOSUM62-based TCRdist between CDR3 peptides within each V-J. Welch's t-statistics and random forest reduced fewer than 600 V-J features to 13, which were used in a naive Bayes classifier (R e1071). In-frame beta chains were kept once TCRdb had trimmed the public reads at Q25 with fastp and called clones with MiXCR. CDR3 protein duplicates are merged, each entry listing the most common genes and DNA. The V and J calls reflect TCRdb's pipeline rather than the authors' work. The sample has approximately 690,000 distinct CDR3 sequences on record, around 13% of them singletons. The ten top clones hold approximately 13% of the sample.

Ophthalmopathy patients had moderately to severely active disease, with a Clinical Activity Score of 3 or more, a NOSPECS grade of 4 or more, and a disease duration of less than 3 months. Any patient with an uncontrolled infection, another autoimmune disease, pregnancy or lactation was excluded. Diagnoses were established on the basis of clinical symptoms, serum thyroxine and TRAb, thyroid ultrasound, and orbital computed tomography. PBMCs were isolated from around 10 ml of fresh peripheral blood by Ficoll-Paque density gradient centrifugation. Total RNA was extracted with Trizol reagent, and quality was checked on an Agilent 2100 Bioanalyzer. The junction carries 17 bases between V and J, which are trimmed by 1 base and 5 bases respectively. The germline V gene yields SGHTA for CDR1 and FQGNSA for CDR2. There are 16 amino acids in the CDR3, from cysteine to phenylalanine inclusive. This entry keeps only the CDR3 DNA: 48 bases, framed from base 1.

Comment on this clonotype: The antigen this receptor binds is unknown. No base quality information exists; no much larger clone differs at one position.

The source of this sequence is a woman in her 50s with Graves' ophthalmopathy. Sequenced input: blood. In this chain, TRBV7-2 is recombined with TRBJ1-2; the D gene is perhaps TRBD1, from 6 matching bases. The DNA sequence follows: TGTGCCAGCAGCTTAGACCACAGGGTTTTAAGTTATGGCTACACCTTC. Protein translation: CASSLDHRVLSYGYTF.